What follows are 32 T cell receptor beta chains derived from one specimen sequenced in a study of T-cell memory formation after mild COVID-19. TCRdb fed the 5' RACE reads into MiXCR, producing one record per CDR3 protein. The data contain around 370,000 distinct CDR3 sequences, 20% to 25% of them singletons. Sequenced input: PBMCs or a T cell subset sorted from them (not recorded which). The origin of the receptors is an adult woman who had mild COVID-19 (a few samples of this study predate the infection). Cell type and time point are not known.

V and J are TRBV11-3 and TRBJ2-7; D is possibly TRBD2 (5 bases). Trimming removed 3 bases at V and 7 bases at J, with 16 bases between. The CDR3 contains 14 residues. The germline gives CDR1 SGHNT, CDR2 YENEEA. CDR3 in amino acids: CASSFRPGIAEQYF. The DNA of the CDR3 is TGTGCCAGCAGCTTTCGCCCCGGGATCGCGGAGCAGTACTTC.

The CDR3 bases are TGCGCCAGCAGCCAACGAAGCGGGGGAGACTACGAGCAGTACTTC. Its translation: CASSQRSGGDYEQYF. The V call is TRBV4-3, the J call TRBJ2-7, with 8 bases lining up with TRBD2. The CDR3 runs to 15 residues. CDR1 is LGHNA, CDR2 YSLEER, per germline. V lost 2 bases to trimming and J lost 3 bases; unmatched junction nucleotides: 6.

This clonotype turned up a few times. J is TRBJ2-3 and V is TRBV2; 8 nucleotides line up with TRBD1. Germline CDR1 reads SNHLY; CDR2 reads FYNNEI. CDR3 length equals 15 residues. V lost 6 bases to trimming and J lost 2 bases; unmatched junction nucleotides: 7. CDR3 protein: CASSRDQGATDTQYF. The CDR3 region has the DNA TGTGCCAGCAGCCGAGACCAGGGGGCCACAGATACGCAGTATTTT.

The chain couples TRBV6-2 or TRBV6-3 to TRBJ2-7; perhaps D is TRBD1 or TRBD2 (5 bases each). V was clipped by 7 bases and J by 6 bases, with 22 bases between them. Germline values: CDR1 MNHEY, CDR2 SVGEGT. CDR3 length: 15 residues. The CDR3 coding sequence is TGTGCCAGCATTCCGGGGCGGCCGTTTGGTTCCGAGCAGTACTTC. Protein sequence: CASIPGRPFGSEQYF.

This clonotype was detected only a few times. The gene calls are TRBV28 and TRBJ2-7; the match to TRBD2 covers 9 bases. Per the germline V gene, CDR1 is MDHEN and CDR2 is SYDVKM. J gave up 4 bases and V 4 bases, and 20 bases lay outside the gene matches. The CDR3 sequence is 19 residues long. For the CDR3, the DNA is TGTGCCAGCAGTTCACTCAGGGCGGGAGGGCCCCTTAAGGGGTACGAGCAGTACTTC. It translates to CASSSLRAGGPLKGYEQYF.

This clonotype was found a few times. The V gene is TRBV7-9, the J gene TRBJ2-7; 9 positions agree with TRBD1. The CDR3 totals 15 residues. J was trimmed by 5 bases and V by 7 bases; bases with no gene match: 12. The germline CDR1 and CDR2 sequences are SEHNR and FQNEAQ (reference sequence). The CDR3 DNA reads as TGTGCCAGCAACGGAGGATGGACAGGGGTCGACGAGCAGTACTTC. Translating gives CASNGGWTGVDEQYF. Looking up the rest from reference TRBV7-9 and TRBJ2-7 gives the full variable domain: DTGVSQNPRHKITKRGQNVTFRCDPISEHNRLYWYRQTLGQGPEFLTYFQNEAQLEKSRLLSDRFSAERPKGSFSTLEIQRTEQGDSAMYLCASNGGWTGVDEQYFGPGTRLTVT.

This sequence joins TRBV10-3 and TRBJ2-2, with D possibly TRBD2 on 7 matching bases. The CDR3 has 16 residues. Per the germline V gene, CDR1 is ENHRY and CDR2 is SYGVKD. With 6 bases removed from V and 6 bases from J, the gap between germline ends came to 20 bases. The CDR3: CAISPNSAGASGELFF. The CDR3 nucleotides are TGTGCCATCAGCCCGAACTCCGCGGGGGCCTCCGGGGAGCTGTTTTTT.

The chain employs TRBV6-1 and TRBJ2-7; possibly TRBD2 for D (6 bases). The germline gives CDR1 MNHNS, CDR2 SASEGT. V lost 8 bases and J lost 4, with 18 bases in between. The CDR3 spans 14 residues. The CDR3 protein is CASLQTRERYEQYF. As DNA, the CDR3 is TGTGCCAGCCTCCAGACTAGGGAACGGTACGAGCAGTACTTC.

The chain couples TRBV6-5 to TRBJ1-1; 8 positions match TRBD1. J lost 5 bases, V lost 4 bases, and 12 bases had no gene match. The CDR3 runs 16 residues. Germline CDR1 is MNHEY and CDR2 is SVGAGI. CDR3 nucleotides: TGTGCCAGCAGTTCTCCTAGCAGGGGGCGGTTGACTGAAGCTTTCTTT. The encoded protein is CASSSPSRGRLTEAFF.

The V call is TRBV4-2, the J call TRBJ1-1; weak D call: TRBD1 (5 bases). CDR1 and CDR2 from the germline V gene are LGHNA and YNFKEQ. This CDR3 has 15 amino acids. Trimming stripped 4 bases from V and 2 bases from J, with 14 bases between. The CDR3 nucleotides read TGTGCCAGCAGCCTTTCAGGGATCCCTAACACTGAAGCTTTCTTT. It yields the protein CASSLSGIPNTEAFF.

This chain joins TRBV12-3 or TRBV12-4 and TRBJ1-1; D might be TRBD1 (5 bases). This CDR3 is 15 amino acids long. V lost 6 bases and J 4 bases, leaving 18 bases between the germline ends. The CDR3 sequence is CASSPPGLLGTEAFF. The CDR3 bases are TGTGCCAGCAGCCCACCGGGACTCCTAGGCACTGAAGCTTTCTTT.

The sample holds a few counts of this clonotype. The genes are TRBV5-6 and TRBJ2-7; TRBD1 aligns across 8 bases. Germline V gene sequence: CDR1 SGHDT, CDR2 YYEEEE. The CDR3 totals 16 residues. J was trimmed by 5 bases and V by 1 base; bases with no gene match: 11. The CDR3 coding sequence is TGTGCCAGCAGCTTGTACGCGGGACAGGTTTATAACGAGCAGTACTTC. Residues: CASSLYAGQVYNEQYF.

The chain is built from TRBV7-9 and TRBJ2-3, with 9 positions matching TRBD2. Germline V CDR1 and CDR2: SEHNR, FQNEAQ (reference sequence). V was clipped by 4 bases and J by 5 bases; unmatched bases: 7. CDR3 size: 15 residues. CDR3 sequence (DNA): TGTGCCAGCAGCTCCCGGACTAGCGTTGGAGATACGCAGTATTTT. This codes for CASSSRTSVGDTQYF.

This clonotype was seen many times. The rearrangement uses TRBV24-1 and TRBJ2-1; 10 positions agree with TRBD2. The CDR3 runs to 16 residues. J gave up 5 bases and V 3 bases, and 6 bases lay outside the gene matches. Germline V CDR1 and CDR2: KGHDR, SFDVKD. The CDR3 protein is CATSDLLAGVDNEQFF. CDR3 sequence (DNA): TGTGCCACCAGTGATCTCCTAGCGGGAGTGGACAATGAGCAGTTCTTC.

The chain has TRBV25-1 and TRBJ1-2, with 7 bases that match TRBD1. V was pared by 2 bases and J by 7 bases, with 7 bases of the junction left unmatched. The CDR3 spans 14 residues. Germline CDR1 MGHDK, CDR2 SYGVNS. CDR3 sequence reads: CASSEQQGRGGYTF. CDR3 nucleotides: TGTGCCAGCAGTGAACAACAGGGGCGGGGTGGCTACACCTTC.

This clonotype has just a few counts. V usage is TRBV3-1 and J usage is TRBJ1-1, with D uncertain. Trimming cost V 0 bases and J 4 bases, with 9 bases left between them. CDR1 and CDR2 (germline): LGHDT, YNNKEL (reference sequence). The CDR3 spans 14 residues. In DNA, the CDR3 is TGTGCCAGCAGCCAAGACAGGCCTCTCACTGAAGCTTTCTTT. Protein product: CASSQDRPLTEAFF.

This chain links TRBV20-1 with TRBJ1-6; D is undetermined. The V gene lost 6 bases and the J gene lost 6 bases, with 15 bases spanning the gap. CDR1 and CDR2 from the germline V gene are DFQATT and SNEGSKA (reference sequence). The CDR3 length is 14 residues. CDR3: CSASAVSPNSPLHF. The CDR3 DNA reads TGCAGTGCCTCCGCGGTTAGCCCTAATTCACCCCTCCACTTT.

This clonotype was detected only a few times. The chain employs TRBV4-2 and TRBJ2-2, with D uncertain. This CDR3 region has 17 residues. CDR1 and CDR2 from the germline V gene are LGHNA and YNFKEQ. Trimming pared 1 base from V and 0 bases from J, leaving 12 bases between. The CDR3 spells CASSQGIDFANTGELFF. Here the CDR3 DNA reads TGTGCCAGCAGCCAAGGAATAGACTTTGCGAACACCGGGGAGCTGTTTTTT.

Only a few counts were recorded for this clonotype. The rearrangement uses TRBV20-1 and TRBJ1-1; TRBD1 matches at 8 bases. With 3 bases clipped from V and 4 bases from J, the junction kept 4 bases outside the gene matches. The CDR3 totals 13 residues. Germline lookup yields CDR1 DFQATT and CDR2 SNEGSKA (reference sequence). The CDR3 here is CSASLQGGTEAFF. The CDR3 bases are TGCAGTGCTAGTTTACAGGGGGGCACTGAAGCTTTCTTT.

The chain couples TRBV5-1 to TRBJ2-3; D perhaps matches TRBD1 (6 bases). The germline V and J ends were trimmed by 3 bases and 1 base, with 12 bases remaining between them. Germline V gives CDR1 SGHRS, CDR2 YFSETQ. There are 15 residues in the CDR3. CDR3 residues: CASSSNGQRTDTQYF. The CDR3 DNA reads TGCGCCAGCAGCTCCAACGGACAGCGCACAGATACGCAGTATTTT.

This clonotype appeared a few times. The chain couples TRBV2 to TRBJ2-5; 9 bases agree with TRBD2. CDR3 length: 12 residues. CDR1 and CDR2 from the germline V gene are SNHLY and FYNNEI. Unmatched junction bases numbered 10, after V lost 8 bases and J lost 12 bases. As DNA, the CDR3 is TGTGCCAGCGAGGTAGCGGGGGCTGGGGAGTACTTC. This translates into CASEVAGAGEYF.

The chain has TRBV15 and TRBJ2-1; 14 nucleotides align to TRBD2. Germline CDR1 is LNHNV and CDR2 is YYDKDF (reference sequence). The V gene end was trimmed by 2 bases and the J gene end by 0 bases; junction bases not matched to a gene: 6. The CDR3 consists of 19 residues. The CDR3 nucleotides are TGTGCCACCAGCAGAATAGGGACTAGCGGGAGTCACTCCTACAATGAGCAGTTCTTC. Encoded protein: CATSRIGTSGSHSYNEQFF.

This clonotype was seen ten or more times. The V and J genes are TRBV4-3 and TRBJ1-5; the D gene is possibly TRBD1 (6 bases). Germline V CDR1 and CDR2: LGHNA, YSLEER. V lost 0 bases, J lost 2 bases, and 11 bases lay in between. The CDR3 runs 16 residues. CDR3 amino acids: CASSQDLRGGNQPQHF. The CDR3 DNA reads TGCGCCAGCAGCCAAGATCTCAGGGGAGGCAATCAGCCCCAGCATTTT.

V gene TRBV3-1 combines with J gene TRBJ1-1; D is unresolved. Germline V gene data show CDR1 as LGHDT and CDR2 as YNNKEL (reference sequence). The CDR3 extends over 13 amino acids. Trimming took off 0 bases at V and 7 bases at J, with 9 bases between the two ends. CDR3 DNA sequence: TGTGCCAGCAGCCAAGAGGTAGACGTTGAAGCTTTCTTT. As protein: CASSQEVDVEAFF.

The chain uses TRBV30 and TRBJ2-5, with no clear D. Germline lookup yields CDR1 GTSNPN and CDR2 SVGIG (reference sequence). The V end was cut by 0 bases, the J end by 5 bases, with 10 bases between. The CDR3 length is 13 residues. The CDR3 region is CAWSVPPPETQYF. CDR3 nucleotides: TGTGCCTGGAGTGTCCCCCCGCCGGAGACCCAGTACTTC.

A few counts support this clonotype. V gene TRBV15 combines with J gene TRBJ1-5; D is unresolved. The V end lost 0 bases, the J end lost 11 bases, and 20 bases lay between the germline ends. The CDR3 consists of 16 residues. Germline CDR1 LNHNV, CDR2 YYDKDF (reference sequence). CDR3 residues: CATSRELRVGLGAQHF. Written as DNA, the CDR3 is TGTGCCACCAGCAGAGAATTGCGGGTTGGGCTTGGGGCCCAGCATTTT.

The chain joins TRBV27 to TRBJ2-7, with 8 bases identical to TRBD2. CDR1 is MNHEY and CDR2 is SMNVEV in the germline V gene (reference sequence). This CDR3 region has 14 residues. Trimming removed 4 bases from V and 2 bases from J; junction bases left unmatched: 4. The CDR3, as DNA: TGTGCCAGCAGTTATAGCGGGACTACCTACGAGCAGTACTTC. Protein product: CASSYSGTTYEQYF.

This clonotype has more than one count but fewer than ten. The V gene is TRBV6-5, the J gene TRBJ2-1, with D perhaps matching TRBD2 (5 bases). V dropped 0 bases and J dropped 5 bases, with 14 bases sitting between them. CDR3 length: 16 residues. Germline-derived CDR1 and CDR2 are MNHEY and SVGAGI. CDR3 residues: CASSYSPSGRNNEQFF. The CDR3 DNA follows: TGTGCCAGCAGTTACTCGCCCAGCGGACGAAACAATGAGCAGTTCTTC.

This clonotype came up a few times. The CDR3 region has the DNA TGTGCCTGGAGTGGCCGCCGACTAGCCGGGAGAGCAGATACGCAGTATTTT. Amino acid sequence: CAWSGRRLAGRADTQYF. The chain links TRBV30 to TRBJ2-3; 7 bases map to TRBD2. The CDR3 extends over 17 amino acids. Germline V lookup: CDR1 GTSNPN, CDR2 SVGIG (reference sequence). The trim removed 1 base at V and 4 bases at J, leaving 14 bases unmatched.

This clonotype was picked up a small number of times. The V gene is TRBV3-1, the J gene TRBJ2-7; a weak D match, TRBD1 (6 bases). CDR1 and CDR2 from the germline V gene are LGHDT and YNNKEL (reference sequence). This CDR3 contains 17 residues. V lost 0 bases to trimming and J lost 1 base, with 16 bases between them. The CDR3 sequence: CASSQDVTGRVSYEQYF. The CDR3 DNA is TGTGCCAGCAGCCAAGATGTTACAGGGCGGGTGTCCTACGAGCAGTACTTC.

The V and J genes are TRBV6-1 and TRBJ1-1; 9 nucleotides match TRBD1. The V segment lost 2 bases and the J segment 0 bases; nucleotides outside the gene matches: 7. Germline values: CDR1 MNHNS, CDR2 SASEGT. The CDR3 consists of 17 residues. The CDR3, as DNA: TGTGCCAGCAGTGAAAAAGGGACAGGGACAATGAACACTGAAGCTTTCTTT. Its translation: CASSEKGTGTMNTEAFF.

The V and J genes are TRBV15 and TRBJ2-3, with a weak D call TRBD2 (5 bases). V lost 4 bases, J lost 3 bases, and 20 bases lay in between. Per germline, CDR1 LNHNV and CDR2 YYDKDF (reference sequence). CDR3 length: 17 residues. CDR3 sequence: CATSKEDPGDWTDTQYF. CDR3 bases: TGTGCCACCAGCAAGGAGGACCCCGGGGATTGGACAGATACGCAGTATTTT.